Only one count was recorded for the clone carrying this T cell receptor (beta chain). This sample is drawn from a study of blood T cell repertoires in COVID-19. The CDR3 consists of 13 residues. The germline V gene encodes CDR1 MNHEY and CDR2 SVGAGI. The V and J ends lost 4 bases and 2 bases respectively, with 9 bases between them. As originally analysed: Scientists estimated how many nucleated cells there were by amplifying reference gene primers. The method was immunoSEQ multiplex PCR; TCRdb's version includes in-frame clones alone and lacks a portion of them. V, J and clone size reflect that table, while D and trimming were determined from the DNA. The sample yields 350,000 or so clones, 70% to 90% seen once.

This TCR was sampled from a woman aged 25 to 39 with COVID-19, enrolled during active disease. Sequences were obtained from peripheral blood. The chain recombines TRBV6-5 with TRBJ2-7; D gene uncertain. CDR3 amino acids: CASSFGLTYEQYF. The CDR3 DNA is TGTGCCAGCAGTTTCGGTCTCACCTACGAGCAGTACTTC.